Included here is one TCR beta chain sequence, with context. The method was immunoSEQ multiplex PCR; TCRdb's version includes in-frame clones alone and lacks a portion of them. The repertoire holds approximately 140,000 clones, with 80% to 95% as singletons. This record comes from a study of control samples from healthy donors and cancer patients. The CDR3 sequence is 18 residues long. With 6 bases removed from V and 2 bases from J, the gap between germline ends came to 25 bases. Germline CDR1 LNHDA, CDR2 SQIVND (reference sequence). This sequence originates from a man in his thirties or forties in good health. The sequenced sample consisted of blood. The rearrangement uses TRBV19 and TRBJ1-1, with D perhaps matching TRBD1 (6 bases). The CDR3 DNA reads as TGTGCCAGTAGCTCTCCCGTGGGGACACCCTATGAAAACACTGAAGCTTTCTTT. The encoded protein is CASSSPVGTPYENTEAFF.